This T cell receptor (beta chain) stems from a study of blood T cell repertoires in COVID-19. Study background: T cells, B-cell-depleted T cells, or PBMCs supplied cDNA or gDNA.

Patients from Seattle were sampled longitudinally, starting during active infection. Trimming took off 3 bases at V and 2 bases at J, with 7 bases between the two ends. Germline-derived CDR1 and CDR2 are KGHSH and LQKENI. The CDR3 sequence is 13 residues long. The method was immunoSEQ multiplex PCR; TCRdb's version includes in-frame clones alone and lacks a portion of them. The repertoire holds 84,000 or so clones, roughly 78% seen once, with more than 35% in the top ten. The sequence derives from a man in his 60s with COVID-19, enrolled during active disease. J is TRBJ2-5 and V is TRBV18; D gene uncertain. The specimen sequenced was peripheral blood. CDR3 DNA sequence: TGTGCCAGCTCACCTCCCGGTCAAGAGACCCAGTACTTC. The encoded protein is CASSPPGQETQYF. Filled out from reference TRBV18 and TRBJ2-5, the complete variable domain reads NAGVMQNPRHLVRRRGQEARLRCSPMKGHSHVYWYRQLPEEGLKFMVYLQKENIIDESGMPKERFSAEFPKEGPSILRIQQVVRGDSAAYFCASSPPGQETQYFGPGTRLLVL.